This entry lists 24 T cell receptor beta chains sequenced from one sample in a study of blood T cells in healthy people across ages. Next came a second PCR, run for about 7 to 12 cycles, which used a sample-barcoded 5' primer along with a J-beta primer mix. In TCRdb, the 5' RACE reads were re-called with MiXCR into one record per CDR3 protein. The profile shows 450,000 to 600,000 distinct CDR3 sequences, roughly a quarter of them singletons. The same sample was also used in a study of T cells of mothers and their children.

Material: blood. These receptor sequences come from a boy between 2 and 15 years old in good health.

This rearrangement joins TRBV12-3 or TRBV12-4 to TRBJ1-4; no definite D call. Trimming took off 0 bases at V and 13 bases at J, with 12 bases between the two ends. This CDR3 is built from 13 residues. CDR3 bases: TGTGCCAGCAGTTTAGCAGCGTCAAGCGGACTGTTTTTT. It specifies CASSLAASSGLFF.

The chain has TRBV2 and TRBJ2-4; D possibly corresponds to TRBD2 (5 bases). V was clipped by 8 bases and J by 9 bases, with 11 bases between them. The CDR3 sequence is 11 residues long. The V gene's germline CDR1 is SNHLY and CDR2 FYNNEI. As DNA, the CDR3 is TGTGCCAGCCGGGATTCCGTCATTCAGTACTTC. This codes for CASRDSVIQYF.

The chain couples TRBV30 to TRBJ1-4, with D hard to call. Germline lookup yields CDR1 GTSNPN and CDR2 SVGIG (reference sequence). V gave up 0 bases and J gave up 8 bases, with 13 bases separating them. CDR3 length: 14 residues. CDR3 bases: TGTGCCTGGAGTGTCGCGGCGGGGTCGGAAAAACTGTTTTTT. The encoded protein is CAWSVAAGSEKLFF.

A few counts support this clonotype. This chain links TRBV12-3 or TRBV12-4 with TRBJ1-3; 8 positions match TRBD1. Trimming cost V 6 bases and J 3 bases; bases outside gene matches: 10. CDR3 size: 16 residues. The DNA for the CDR3 is TGTGCCAGCAGCGTCTCCGGACAGGGCCTTGGAAACACCATATATTTT. It codes for CASSVSGQGLGNTIYF.

The rearrangement links TRBV29-1 to TRBJ2-7; TRBD1 might be the D (6 bases). Trimming pared 1 base from V and 6 bases from J, leaving 7 bases between. Germline V gives CDR1 SQVTM, CDR2 ANQGSEA. CDR3 length equals 11 residues. The CDR3 loop is CSVEGGLEQYF. The DNA for the CDR3 is TGCAGCGTTGAAGGGGGGCTCGAGCAGTACTTC.

Concerning this clonotype itself: The junction shows a germline mismatch at one end, possibly a read error. V is TRBV7-8 and J is TRBJ2-1; possible D gene TRBD2, 5 bases. CDR3 size: 15 residues. Germline assignment: CDR1 SGHVS and CDR2 FQNEAQ. The CDR3 sequence: CASSFRLTSYNEQLF. In DNA form, the CDR3 reads TGTGCCAGCAGCTTCCGACTAACCTCCTACAATGAGCAGCTCTTC.

This clonotype was seen at least ten times. J is TRBJ1-4 and V is TRBV7-9, with TRBD1 matching 8 bases. V shed 4 bases, J shed 7 bases, and the junction held 2 bases outside the gene matches. The germline CDR1 and CDR2 sequences are SEHNR and FQNEAQ (reference sequence). The CDR3 runs to 13 residues. CDR3 loop: CASSSGQGEKLFF. CDR3 nucleotides: TGTGCCAGCAGCTCTGGACAGGGTGAAAAACTGTTTTTT.

The chain recombines TRBV7-9 with TRBJ2-1, with 9 bases matching TRBD1. This CDR3 has 16 residues. The ends lost 4 bases at V and 2 bases at J; junction bases unmatched: 6. The germline V gene encodes CDR1 SEHNR and CDR2 FQNEAQ (reference sequence). This chain's CDR3 is CASSSSRTGAYNEQFF. In DNA, the CDR3 is TGTGCCAGCAGCTCCTCCCGGACAGGGGCCTACAATGAGCAGTTCTTC.

The genes are TRBV6-5 and TRBJ2-7, with 13 bases that match TRBD2. The J call may not be correct, given that the DNA end is closer to TRBJ2-5. The CDR3 is made up of 15 amino acids. CDR1 MNHEY and CDR2 SVGAGI come from the germline V gene. CDR3 bases: TGTGCCAGCAGTTACGGGACTAGCGGGATTGAGACCCAGTACTTC. Its translation is CASSYGTSGIETQYF.

The V gene is TRBV13, the J gene TRBJ2-5; no clear D gene. The J call could be wrong; TRBJ2-1 is a better fit for the DNA end. Germline CDR1 is PRHDT and CDR2 is FYEKMQ (reference sequence). The CDR3 has 12 amino acids. CDR3 in amino acids: CASSSELNEQFF. The CDR3 region has the DNA TGTGCCAGCAGCTCCGAGTTGAATGAGCAGTTCTTC.

This clonotype came up a few times. The chain employs TRBV14 and TRBJ1-2, with 8 bases lining up with TRBD1. In germline, CDR1 is SGHDN, CDR2 FVKESK. V gave up 4 bases and J gave up 0 bases; unmatched junction bases: 4. This CDR3 spans 15 amino acids. CDR3 nucleotide sequence: TGTGCCAGCAGCCCCTGGACAGGGACTAACTATGGCTACACCTTC. Encoded protein: CASSPWTGTNYGYTF.

The gene calls are TRBV7-9 and TRBJ2-5; D remains ambiguous. The J call may be wrong; the DNA end is better matched by TRBJ2-7. The CDR3 extends over 12 amino acids. Germline V CDR1 and CDR2: SEHNR, FQNEAQ (reference sequence). In nucleotides, the CDR3 is TGTGCCAGCAGCTTGCTAGGGCCCGAGCAGTACTTC. Protein sequence: CASSLLGPEQYF.

This clonotype has just one count. This rearrangement joins TRBV11-2 to TRBJ2-5, with 9 bases matching TRBD2. Gene TRBJ2-1 matches the end of the DNA better, so the J call may be wrong. The CDR3 spans 19 residues. Per the germline V gene, CDR1 is SGHAT and CDR2 is FQNNGV. CDR3 in amino acids: CASSLRGVAGALLLNEQFF. CDR3 coding DNA: TGTGCCAGCAGCTTACGGGGGGTAGCGGGGGCGCTACTCCTTAATGAGCAGTTCTTC.

The V gene is TRBV20-1, the J gene TRBJ2-1, with D perhaps TRBD2 (5 bases). CDR3 length: 12 amino acids. Germline CDR1 DFQATT, CDR2 SNEGSKA (reference sequence). Trimming stripped 5 bases from V and 8 bases from J, with 13 bases between. CDR3: CSASEGGDEQFF. The CDR3 DNA is TGCAGTGCTTCAGAGGGCGGTGATGAGCAGTTCTTC.

This clonotype turned up a few times. V gene TRBV6-1 combines with J gene TRBJ1-2; no clear D. This CDR3 is built from 13 residues. V lost 3 bases and J lost 8, with 13 bases in between. Germline CDR1 and CDR2: MNHNS and SASEGT. This CDR3 is CASSDWVTSGYTF. In DNA form, the CDR3 reads TGTGCCAGCAGTGATTGGGTCACCTCAGGCTACACCTTC.

This clonotype has a handful of counts. The chain employs TRBV7-6 and TRBJ2-3; D not resolved. This CDR3 comprises 16 residues. Germline values: CDR1 SGHVS, CDR2 FNYEAQ. V lost 1 base to trimming and J lost 6 bases, with 17 bases between them. CDR3 coding DNA: TGTGCCAGCAGCTTAGGAGGTGCCGGCGTACAGGATACGCAGTATTTT. It encodes CASSLGGAGVQDTQYF. Looking up the rest from reference TRBV7-6 and TRBJ2-3 gives the full variable domain: GAGVSQSPRYKVTKRGQDVALRCDPISGHVSLYWYRQALGQGPEFLTYFNYEAQQDKSGLPNDRFSAERPEGSISTLTIQRTEQRDSAMYRCASSLGGAGVQDTQYFGPGTRLTVL.

This clonotype was counted at least ten times. The chain combines TRBV5-6 with TRBJ2-7, with 7 positions matching TRBD1. J gave up 2 bases and V 4 bases, and 6 bases lay outside the gene matches. CDR1 is SGHDT and CDR2 is YYEEEE in the germline V gene. The CDR3 runs 14 residues. Written as DNA, the CDR3 is TGTGCCAGCAGCGCAGGGACAGTAACCTACGAGCAGTACTTC. Its protein is CASSAGTVTYEQYF. Variable domain in full (rest from reference TRBV5-6 and TRBJ2-7): DAGVTQSPTHLIKTRGQQVTLRCSPKSGHDTVSWYQQALGQGPQFIFQYYEEEERQRGNFPDRFSGHQFPNYSSELNVNALLLGDSALYLCASSAGTVTYEQYFGPGTRLTVT.

In its sample, this clonotype was seen a few times. The chain employs TRBV27 and TRBJ2-3, with 9 bases that match TRBD1. Germline CDR1 MNHEY, CDR2 SMNVEV (reference sequence). V shed 2 bases, J shed 5 bases, and the junction held 5 bases outside the gene matches. This CDR3 is 15 amino acids long. As DNA, the CDR3 is TGTGCCAGCAGTTTAGGGGACAGGGACGGAGATACGCAGTATTTT. Translating it yields CASSLGDRDGDTQYF.

The chain recombines TRBV4-2 with TRBJ1-1; 8 bases are a match to TRBD1. The V gene end was trimmed by 8 bases and the J gene end by 10 bases; junction bases not matched to a gene: 18. The germline V gene has CDR1 LGHNA and CDR2 YNFKEQ. The CDR3 is 15 amino acids. CDR3 in amino acids: CASATILGQGALAFF. CDR3 in DNA: TGTGCCAGCGCCACAATCCTCGGACAGGGTGCATTAGCTTTCTTT.

The chain employs TRBV20-1 and TRBJ2-1; 7 nucleotides line up with TRBD2. Unmatched junction bases numbered 6, after V lost 0 bases and J lost 4 bases. Per the germline V gene, CDR1 is DFQATT and CDR2 is SNEGSKA (reference sequence). The CDR3 runs to 15 residues. The CDR3 reads CSARDPSGAYNEQFF. In DNA, the CDR3 is TGCAGTGCTAGAGATCCGAGCGGGGCGTACAATGAGCAGTTCTTC.

The gene calls are TRBV6-5 and TRBJ2-5; 7 bases agree with TRBD1. V shed 2 bases and J 1 base; nucleotides not matched to a gene: 7. Germline values: CDR1 MNHEY, CDR2 SVGAGI. This CDR3 contains 16 residues. CDR3 amino acids: CASSYGQARIQETQYF. The CDR3 nucleotides are TGTGCCAGCAGTTACGGACAGGCTCGGATCCAAGAGACCCAGTACTTC.

The J gene is TRBJ2-7, the V gene TRBV7-7; D ambiguous. The CDR3 covers 14 residues. Germline V gene sequence: CDR1 SSHAT, CDR2 FNYEAQ (reference sequence). Trimming took off 0 bases at V and 0 bases at J, with 6 bases between the two ends. This CDR3 is CASSLAPDSYEQYF. Written as DNA, the CDR3 is TGTGCCAGCAGCTTAGCGCCGGACTCCTACGAGCAGTACTTC.

This clonotype came up a few times. The chain couples TRBV7-9 to TRBJ2-7; D may be TRBD1 or TRBD2 (5 bases each). The length of the CDR3 is 12 residues. Trimming stripped 8 bases from V and 12 bases from J, with 20 bases between. Germline loops: CDR1 SEHNR, CDR2 FQNEAQ (reference sequence). CDR3 residues: CASRGGLGDGYF. As DNA, the CDR3 is TGTGCCAGCCGAGGAGGACTTGGGGACGGGTACTTC.

This clonotype was counted only a few times. This chain joins TRBV6-6 and TRBJ1-2, with D possibly being TRBD1 (5 bases). Germline-derived CDR1 and CDR2 are MNHNY and SVGAGI (reference sequence). V dropped 3 bases and J dropped 8 bases, with 13 bases sitting between them. The CDR3 totals 13 residues. The CDR3 nucleotides read TGTGCCAGCAGTTATGGGCTCAGGGACGGCTACACCTTC. Translating gives CASSYGLRDGYTF.